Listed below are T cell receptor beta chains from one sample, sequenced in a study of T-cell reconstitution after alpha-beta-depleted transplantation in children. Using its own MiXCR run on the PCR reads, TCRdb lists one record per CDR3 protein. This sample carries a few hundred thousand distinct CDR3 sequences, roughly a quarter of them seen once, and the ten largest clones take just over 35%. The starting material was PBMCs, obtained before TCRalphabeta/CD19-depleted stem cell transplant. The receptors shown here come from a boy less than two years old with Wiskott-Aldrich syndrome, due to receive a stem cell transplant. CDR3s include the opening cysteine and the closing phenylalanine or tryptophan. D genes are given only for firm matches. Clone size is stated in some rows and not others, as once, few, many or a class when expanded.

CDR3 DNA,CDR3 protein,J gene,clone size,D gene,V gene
TGCGCCAGCAGTGAGTCGCCGGGACTAGGTAGCCCGGAGGTCTACAATGAGCAGTTCTTC,CASSESPGLGSPEVYNEQFF,TRBJ2-1,NA,TRBD2,TRBV10-1
TGTGCCAGCAGTAAGGGGAGCGGGGACACCGGGGAGCTGTTTTTT,CASSKGSGDTGELFF,TRBJ2-2,NA,TRBD2,TRBV12-3/TRBV12-4
TGCAGCGGGGGACTAGCGGGCTTCAATGAGCAGTTCTTC,CSGGLAGFNEQFF,TRBJ2-1,few,TRBD2,TRBV29-1
TGTGCCAGCAGTCCGCGACAGGGACAAGAGACCCAGTACTTC,CASSPRQGQETQYF,TRBJ2-5,many,TRBD1,TRBV12-3/TRBV12-4
TGCAGCGTTGAACGGACATCAAGCTCCTACAATGAGCAGTTCTTC,CSVERTSSSYNEQFF,TRBJ2-1,NA,NA,TRBV29-1
TGTGCCAGCAGCCCGAGGGACAGGGTGTTCGCACCCCTCCACTTT,CASSPRDRVFAPLHF,TRBJ1-6,few,TRBD1,TRBV27
TGCGCCAGCAGCTTGGCCGTGGGGCCGGGCACTGAAGCTTTCTTT,CASSLAVGPGTEAFF,TRBJ1-1,NA,NA,TRBV5-1
TGTGCCATCAGTGAACTGACGGGAGGTGGAAACACCATATATTTT,CAISELTGGGNTIYF,TRBJ1-3,few,NA,TRBV10-3
TGTGCCAGCAGTTTTTCGTTGACAGGGGTAAAGACCCAGTACTTC,CASSFSLTGVKTQYF,TRBJ2-5,NA,TRBD1,TRBV28
TGTGCCAGCAGCCAAGTCGGAGCTAGCGGGAGGACAAATGAGCAGTTCTTC,CASSQVGASGRTNEQFF,TRBJ2-1,NA,TRBD2,TRBV14
TGTGCCAGCAGCCAATACTACGAGCAGTACTTC,CASSQYYEQYF,TRBJ2-7,many,NA,TRBV7-2
TGCAGCGTTGCCCGACAGGTCAACACTGAAGCTTTCTTT,CSVARQVNTEAFF,TRBJ1-1,few,NA,TRBV29-1
TGTGCCAGCACCTTCTCTGGAAACACCATATATTTT,CASTFSGNTIYF,TRBJ1-3,NA,NA,TRBV12-3/TRBV12-4
TGTGCCAGCAGTTTTTTGGAACAGACTAGCACAGATACGCAGTATTTT,CASSFLEQTSTDTQYF,TRBJ2-3,NA,NA,TRBV28
TGCAGCGTTGAAGATCTTCGCGGGAGAGGGGGCACAGATACGCAGTATTTT,CSVEDLRGRGGTDTQYF,TRBJ2-3,NA,TRBD2,TRBV29-1
TGTGCCAGCAGGGACAGGGGGCGCGGGGATGGCTACACCTTC,CASRDRGRGDGYTF,TRBJ1-2,NA,TRBD1,TRBV6-1
TGCAGTGCTCAAGATGCGGCTGGGGGTACCTACGAGCAGTACTTC,CSAQDAAGGTYEQYF,TRBJ2-7,few,NA,TRBV20-1